The sequence of this T cell receptor beta chain was determined in a study of cytomegalovirus exposure and HLA in healthy donors (dated by TCRdb to 2015 to 2018). Study-level background: According to an earlier analysis of 550 to 700 of the donors, roughly 180 million T cells yielded 117 million unique TCR beta sequences and 276 Gb of sequence data. HLA typing included class I and class II loci at four-digit resolution. The study was designed to test whether signatures of past pathogen exposure could be identified by cataloging public T cell receptors. In a later analysis, previously published TCR beta repertoires from more than 500 donors were re-analyzed and high-resolution HLA genotyping was added so that TCR occurrence patterns could be studied. The study used immunosequencing to profile the T cell repertoires of under 700 subjects and linked those repertoires to cytomegalovirus serostatus. The number of donors typed differed by locus, with roughly 620-630 for A, B, C, DRB1 and DQB1, roughly 520 for DQA1, 606 for DPA1, and some 440 for DPB1. Donor age, sex, ethnicity and CMV serostatus were compiled together with the repertoire data. All discovery cohort repertoires had been generated using a single sequencing platform. To predict cytomegalovirus infection status, the study brought together high-throughput TCR immunosequencing, statistical association of individual TCRs with disease status, and machine learning. Across roughly 420 genotyped donors of the cohort, an average of roughly 250,000 unique TCR beta nucleotide sequences per donor were sequenced, and approximately 17% of those sequences were non-productive. In addition to the first cohort of 500 to 850 subjects, a separate validation cohort of approximately 120 different subjects was used. In an earlier analysis of 587 of the donors, high-throughput TCR beta sequencing was used to judge whether each TCR beta V gene segment behaved as functional or pseudogenic. A later genetic analysis took genome-wide SNP genotypes for about 65% of the 666 donors and used that subset as a discovery cohort. Roughly 5 DR-DQ haplotypes were handled as single units for association and clustering because linkage in the cohort was strong. Rather than using new phenotypic data, the later analysis identified candidate immune exposures from TCR beta sequences and from how often those sequences occurred across donors. An early release covering roughly 580 HLA-typed donors comprised 300 to 350 gigabases of sequencing data and roughly 86 million unique TCR sequences. Of the approximately 370 genotyped donors, over 80% were placed in the genetic ancestry cluster associated with self-reported Caucasian donors. What the research found in general, with its limitations: In the study, 150 to 200 TCR beta chains were listed as associated with cytomegalovirus. Most TCR sequences were seen in very few donors, while some public TCRs were found in many individuals. Correlated functional status among segregating V segments might reflect linkage disequilibrium, but an unknown experimental factor could not be ruled out. A group of highly shared sequence variants was considered likely to be a technical artifact of the sequencing pipeline. According to a later genetic analysis, donors in an Asian-associated ancestry cluster had fewer N-insertions in productive TCRs than the roughly 700-donor mean. The presence/absence analyses assumed that sequencing depth was roughly uniform across donors, and that assumption may not be true. Assigning TCR associations to individual alleles was difficult when HLA alleles, especially DR and DQ, strongly co-occurred. Because HLA typing was unavailable for some donors at each locus, only the typed subset was used in association tests. Most CMV-associated TCR beta chains appeared to be HLA-restricted in a later analysis, and the HLA associations seemed to be driven largely by CMV exposure. A further reported finding was that TCR beta sequences accurately predicted the HLA-A and HLA-B alleles for most subjects in the first cohort. A later analysis reported that several top co-occurrence clusters appeared linked to parvovirus B19, influenza, CMV and Epstein-Barr virus. A later analysis found that TCR association rates varied across HLA loci, with DRB1 alleles showing the most associated TCRs and HLA-C alleles the fewest. In an earlier analysis of over 550 of the donors, most TCR beta V segments were observed in productive rearrangements about 87% or about 30% of the time, broadly matching IMGT annotations. In a later analysis, around 17,000 TCR beta sequences were associated with specific HLA alleles at a false discovery rate of 0.05. It was suggested by the authors that the approach could potentially be generalized to other disease states and immunological phenotypes. Roughly 17 rarely observed V segments, including chromosome 9 orphons, were excluded from the earlier analysis of several hundred of the donors because counts were too low. Because the 87-base-pair reads could not distinguish some IMGT-functional V segments, including TRBV6-2 and TRBV6-3, those segments were excluded. The cohort was sequenced for TCR beta chains only, and without alpha or paired-chain data the features that could be detected were limited. For the cohort, immune exposure information was limited to CMV serostatus. Three of the identified cytomegalovirus-associated TCR beta chains were confirmed in vitro to be specific for cytomegalovirus antigens. V-gene and J-gene trimming of TCR beta chains was associated with a missense DCLRE1C variant in a later genetic analysis, and the association was replicated in an independent cohort. The classifier was reported to diagnose cytomegalovirus status with high specificity and sensitivity in both the original and validation cohorts. Compared with equally common non-associated chains, HLA-associated TCR beta chains in a later analysis were more clonally expanded and had lower generation probabilities.

Details on this clone: There is no known antigen for this receptor. No base qualities exist here, and no much larger clone lies one base off it.

In total, roughly 670 healthy bone marrow donors made up the cohort. At the time of sampling, all cohort members were nominally healthy, though unrecorded immune exposures were likely present. The donor was CMV seropositive and belonged to the group of some 290 seropositive cohort members. A peripheral blood sample was provided by each donor, and peripheral blood mononuclear cells were used for TCR beta sequencing. Genomic DNA extraction from the blood cell samples was performed with the Qiagen DNeasy Blood Extraction Kit. The germline V gene gives CDR1 as SGHRS and CDR2 as YFSETQ. For this chain, trimming is 0 bases at the V end and 5 bases at the J end, and the number of junction bases without a gene match is 0. The CDR3 runs 15 residues from the cysteine to the phenylalanine. CDR3 DNA is the only sequence kept; it has 45 bases, read in frame from the first base. Libraries were constructed by the immunoSEQ multiplex PCR assay. For the multiplex PCR, a mixture combining 60 forward primers for TCR Vbeta segments and 13 reverse primers for TCR Jbeta segments was used. Amplification of the CDR3 region of rearranged TCR beta genes was performed with a multiplex PCR assay on genomic DNA. The amplified TCR beta libraries were sequenced on the Illumina HiSeq System as 87-base-pair reads. The original methods were these. Across the 670 or so repertoires, a later analysis counted approximately 75 million unique TCR beta chains, roughly 11 million of which were shared by at least two donors. Raw reads were error-corrected and collapsed into unique sequences by a nearest-neighbor algorithm in which closely related sequences were merged to remove PCR and sequencing errors. V, D and J gene segments were assigned by aligning CDR3 sequences to IMGT reference sequences. For a sequence to be retained, at least a six-nucleotide match to both a V gene segment and a J gene segment was required. Rearrangements were classified as productive when the CDR3 lacked stop codons and remained in frame with V and J, and all other rearrangements were classified as non-productive. Following IMGT convention, CDR3 was defined as the stretch from the second conserved V-encoded cysteine to the conserved J-encoded phenylalanine. The earlier analysis of 550 to 650 of the donors excluded any sequence lacking an unambiguous match to a single V gene segment. In an earlier analysis of 450 to 700 of the donors, V segments were called functional above 56.7% productive rearrangements and were called segregating when the between-donor standard deviation exceeded 5%. A statistical classification framework was built to diagnose cytomegalovirus status from the catalog of TCR beta chain sequences. In a later analysis, TCR nucleotide sequences were compared against IMGT/GENE-DB human TR gene sequences so that V and J genes could be assigned. Using the TCRdist pipeline, a later analysis assigned CDR3 sequences along with most-parsimonious VDJ recombination scenarios. A later analysis defined each TCR beta chain by its CDR3 amino acid sequence plus V-gene family, and excluded reads lacking a unique V-gene family. To address suspected cross-contamination and a sequencing artifact, a later analysis removed around 600 highly shared, low-generation-probability nucleotide sequences. A later analysis calculated a clonal expansion index for each public chain from normalized within-repertoire ranks of inferred template counts. A later analysis computed generation probabilities with a VDJ recombination model fitted to out-of-frame rearrangements, and checked the results against IGoR. In a later analysis, TCR-TCR, TCR-HLA and TCR-CMV co-occurrence was scored with hypergeometric tests, and a repertoire-size bias correction was applied to TCR pairs. False discovery rates were estimated in a later analysis by permuting HLA or CMV assignments 20 times. In a later analysis, co-occurring TCRs were grouped using DBSCAN, and TCRdist sequence similarity was added for clustering within HLA-allele-positive subsets. For co-occurrence clustering, repertoires with fewer than 30,000 or more than 120,000 public chains were excluded, along with roughly 5 repertoires with anomalous nucleotide sharing. The table was pulled from immuneACCESS by TCRdb, which kept in-frame rearrangements only. Such tables lose some clones; where checked, under half of the loss comes from unresolved V genes, and the rest has no known cause. The V and J calls and clone size were taken over from that table, and D and trimming were inferred from the DNA. The sample profile shows 120,000 to 150,000 clones; roughly 80% of them were found once. The ten largest clones take up over 8.5% of the sample.

The sequence was collected from a woman aged 45-65 years in good health and CMV-seropositive. The sample taken for sequencing was PBMCs. In this chain, TRBV5-1 is recombined with TRBJ1-4; 11 central nucleotides agree with TRBD1. The DNA sequence follows: TGCGCCAGCAGCTTGGGGACAGGGGGCAATGAAAAACTGTTTTTT. Its protein is CASSLGTGGNEKLFF.